A single sample gave rise to the 27 T cell receptor beta chains below, sequenced in a study of identical twins. A single record per CDR3 protein comes from TCRdb applying MiXCR to the 5' RACE reads. The repertoire holds about 890,000 distinct CDR3 sequences, with approximately 13% as singletons. This sample was shared with a second study, whose subject was yellow fever vaccine responses in identical twins.

The material sequenced was PBMCs. Receptors originate from a woman between 18 and 29 years old in good health.

CDR3 region: CASSPRTSGGGDTQYF. CDR3 in DNA: TGTGCCAGCAGCCCCCGGACTAGCGGGGGAGGAGATACGCAGTATTTT. V and J are TRBV3-1 and TRBJ2-3, with 13 bases matching TRBD2. The CDR3 has 16 amino acids. V lost 4 bases and J lost 5; bases outside the gene matches: 6. CDR1 LGHDT and CDR2 YNNKEL come from the germline V gene (reference sequence).

This clonotype was picked up a small number of times. This sequence joins TRBV5-1 and TRBJ1-1; 10 nucleotides match TRBD1. The ends lost 3 bases at V and 1 base at J; junction bases unmatched: 3. The CDR3 totals 15 residues. Germline lookup yields CDR1 SGHRS and CDR2 YFSETQ. The CDR3 sequence is CASSSWDRGNTEAFF. The CDR3, as DNA: TGCGCCAGCAGCTCCTGGGACAGGGGGAACACTGAAGCTTTCTTT.

The chain recombines TRBV2 with TRBJ1-3; weak D call: TRBD1 (6 bases). CDR3 length: 14 amino acids. V lost 10 bases and J lost 4, with 17 bases in between. From germline, CDR1 is SNHLY and CDR2 FYNNEI. The CDR3 sequence is CAILGQGKGNTIYF. The CDR3 nucleotides read TGTGCCATTCTAGGGCAGGGGAAAGGAAACACCATATATTTT.

This clonotype was found a few times. The rearrangement links TRBV7-9 to TRBJ2-7, with TRBD1 matching over 7 bases. The CDR3 is 15 amino acids. J lost 3 bases, V lost 6 bases, and 11 bases had no gene match. The germline gives CDR1 SEHNR, CDR2 FQNEAQ (reference sequence). In DNA, the CDR3 is TGTGCCAGCAGTTCAAACCAGGGGGACGTCTACGAGCAGTACTTC. Protein product: CASSSNQGDVYEQYF.

This clonotype was found many times. A read error may produce the germline difference seen at one junction end. The rearrangement joins TRBV7-9 to TRBJ2-7, with 9 bases identical to TRBD1. This CDR3 region has 14 residues. In germline, CDR1 is SEHNR, CDR2 FQNEAQ (reference sequence). CDR3 DNA sequence: TGCGCCAGCAGCTCACCGGGACAGGGCTACGAGCAGTACTTC. Protein sequence: CASSSPGQGYEQYF.

The chain recombines TRBV18 with TRBJ2-7; D perhaps matches TRBD1 (5 bases). The CDR3 extends over 16 amino acids. Trimming left V 0 bases short and J 3 bases short, with 15 bases between. CDR1 is KGHSH and CDR2 is LQKENI in the germline V gene. The CDR3, as DNA: TGTGCCAGCTCACCACCGTTAAGCGAAAGGGGCTACGAGCAGTACTTC. Its translation is CASSPPLSERGYEQYF. The variable domain in full, completed from reference TRBV18 and TRBJ2-7, reads NAGVMQNPRHLVRRRGQEARLRCSPMKGHSHVYWYRQLPEEGLKFMVYLQKENIIDESGMPKERFSAEFPKEGPSILRIQQVVRGDSAAYFCASSPPLSERGYEQYFGPGTRLTVT.

This clonotype was observed at least ten times. This chain connects TRBV7-6 to TRBJ2-7; unclear D gene. CDR3 length equals 14 residues. Trimming removed 1 base from V and 4 bases from J, with 11 bases in between. Germline CDR1 and CDR2: SGHVS and FNYEAQ. CDR3 in DNA: TGTGCCAGCAGCTTAGATGGCCCCCAATACGAGCAGTACTTC. Translating it yields CASSLDGPQYEQYF.

V usage is TRBV19 and J usage is TRBJ1-2, with 7 positions matching TRBD1. Germline lookup yields CDR1 LNHDA and CDR2 SQIVND (reference sequence). Losses at the gene ends were 4 bases for V and 2 bases for J; bases not matched to a gene: 4. The CDR3 contains 14 residues. The CDR3: CASSTTGTNYGYTF. The CDR3 nucleotides read TGTGCCAGTAGTACGACAGGGACGAACTATGGCTACACCTTC.

This clonotype was found a few times. The rearrangement uses TRBV20-1 and TRBJ2-2; 7 bases fit TRBD1. Germline V gives CDR1 DFQATT, CDR2 SNEGSKA (reference sequence). Trimming removed 5 bases from V and 4 bases from J; junction bases left unmatched: 4. The CDR3 is 13 residues long. The CDR3 nucleotides are TGCAGTGCTGGGACAGAGAGCACCGGGGAGCTGTTTTTT. It encodes CSAGTESTGELFF.

V is TRBV18 and J is TRBJ2-1, with no clear D. The V gene lost 2 bases and the J gene lost 2 bases, with 7 bases spanning the gap. CDR3 length: 14 residues. CDR1 KGHSH and CDR2 LQKENI come from the germline V gene. The DNA for the CDR3 is TGTGCCAGCTCACCAAAGGTTCCCTACAATGAGCAGTTCTTC. As protein: CASSPKVPYNEQFF. Filled out from reference TRBV18 and TRBJ2-1, the complete variable domain reads NAGVMQNPRHLVRRRGQEARLRCSPMKGHSHVYWYRQLPEEGLKFMVYLQKENIIDESGMPKERFSAEFPKEGPSILRIQQVVRGDSAAYFCASSPKVPYNEQFFGPGTRLTVL.

This clonotype was counted only a few times. The chain joins TRBV2 to TRBJ1-3; 7 positions agree with TRBD1. The J segment lost 4 bases and the V segment lost 5 bases, leaving 2 bases of the junction unmatched. The CDR3 contains 13 residues. The germline V gene encodes CDR1 SNHLY and CDR2 FYNNEI. DNA of the CDR3: TGTGCCAGCAGTAGGGACAGAGGAAACACCATATATTTT. It encodes CASSRDRGNTIYF.

This clonotype was picked up many times. The chain uses TRBV6-5 and TRBJ2-7, with no clear D. The CDR3 totals 11 residues. From germline, CDR1 is MNHEY and CDR2 SVGAGI. V was trimmed by 6 bases and J by 4 bases, leaving 7 bases between them. The CDR3 nucleotides read TGTGCCAGCAGACAGAATTACGAGCAGTACTTC. Its translation is CASRQNYEQYF.

Only a few counts were recorded for this clonotype. CDR3 coding DNA: TGCGCCAGCAGCTCCCAGGGCAGGAGCACTGAAGCTTTCTTT. It specifies CASSSQGRSTEAFF. V and J are TRBV5-1 and TRBJ1-1; perhaps TRBD1 as D (5 bases). The CDR3 is made up of 14 amino acids. From germline, CDR1 is SGHRS and CDR2 YFSETQ. V was cut by 3 bases and J by 4 bases, with 13 bases left in between.

This clonotype has a count of ten or more. V and J are TRBV20-1 and TRBJ2-5; no clear D gene. The CDR3 loop spans 14 amino acids. Germline values: CDR1 DFQATT, CDR2 SNEGSKA (reference sequence). V shed 4 bases and J shed 4 bases, with 16 bases lying between them. CDR3 amino acids: CSAISPDSTETQYF. The CDR3, as DNA: TGCAGTGCTATTTCCCCAGATAGTACAGAGACCCAGTACTTC.

The chain has TRBV20-1 and TRBJ2-5; D is ambiguous. The CDR3 spans 16 residues. V lost 3 bases, J lost 5 bases, and 22 bases lay in between. In germline, CDR1 is DFQATT, CDR2 SNEGSKA (reference sequence). The CDR3 DNA reads TGCAGTGCTAGGAGATTCAGGCCCCGGATTGTGGAGACCCAGTACTTC. This encodes CSARRFRPRIVETQYF.

This clonotype was counted a few times. This chain joins TRBV19 and TRBJ2-1; 8 nucleotides agree with TRBD2. Germline CDR1 and CDR2: LNHDA and SQIVND (reference sequence). This CDR3 has 15 amino acids. V shed 1 base, J shed 4 bases, and the junction held 3 bases outside the gene matches. The CDR3 nucleotides read TGTGCCAGTAGTATAGTCACGGGGGGGTACAATGAGCAGTTCTTC. It encodes CASSIVTGGYNEQFF.

The rearrangement links TRBV11-2 to TRBJ2-2, with D possibly TRBD2 on 6 matching bases. Trimming cost V 3 bases and J 5 bases, with 16 bases left between them. Germline V gene data show CDR1 as SGHAT and CDR2 as FQNNGV. The CDR3 sequence is 16 residues long. CDR3 nucleotides: TGTGCCAGCAGCTTGGGCCGCGCGGGGCAAACCGGGGAGCTGTTTTTT. It yields the protein CASSLGRAGQTGELFF.

The chain uses TRBV18 and TRBJ1-2, with 7 positions matching TRBD1. The ends lost 3 bases at V and 4 bases at J; junction bases unmatched: 8. From germline, CDR1 is KGHSH and CDR2 LQKENI. The CDR3 loop spans 15 amino acids. CDR3 in DNA: TGTGCCAGCTCACCCTCGGGACAGCGAGGCTATGGCTACACCTTC. Protein: CASSPSGQRGYGYTF.

The chain carries TRBV18 and TRBJ2-7; the match to TRBD1 covers 7 bases. Germline CDR1 and CDR2: KGHSH and LQKENI. CDR3 length: 15 amino acids. The V and J ends lost 6 bases and 0 bases, in that order; junction bases with no gene match: 8. The chain's CDR3 is CASSPNRGTSYEQYF. CDR3 DNA sequence: TGTGCCAGCTCCCCTAACAGGGGCACCTCCTACGAGCAGTACTTC.

This rearrangement joins TRBV5-1 to TRBJ2-7, with D perhaps given as TRBD1 or TRBD2 (5 bases each). The V gene lost 0 bases and the J gene lost 3 bases, with 13 bases spanning the gap. This CDR3 is 15 amino acids long. Looked up from germline, CDR1 is SGHRS and CDR2 is YFSETQ. This CDR3 is CASSLVLGEVYEQYF. CDR3 DNA sequence: TGCGCCAGCAGCTTGGTGTTGGGGGAAGTCTACGAGCAGTACTTC.

This clonotype turned up a few times. The gene calls are TRBV28 and TRBJ2-3; TRBD2 matches 11 bases. CDR1 and CDR2 from the germline V gene are MDHEN and SYDVKM. Trimming took 3 bases from V and 2 from J; bases not matched to a gene: 7. The length of the CDR3 is 17 residues. In DNA form, the CDR3 reads TGTGCCAGCAGTTTCCCCCTGACTAGCGGGATCACAGATACGCAGTATTTT. Protein product: CASSFPLTSGITDTQYF.

This clonotype was seen a handful of times. The genes are TRBV9 and TRBJ2-5, with a possible D match to TRBD2 (5 bases). This CDR3 comprises 14 residues. With 4 bases removed from V and 4 bases from J, the gap between germline ends came to 14 bases. CDR1 is SGDLS and CDR2 is YYNGEE in the germline V gene. The CDR3 spells CASSSRTSPETQYF. DNA for the CDR3: TGTGCCAGCAGCTCCCGTACTAGTCCAGAGACCCAGTACTTC. Combining the CDR3 with reference TRBV9 and TRBJ2-5 gives the whole variable domain DSGVTQTPKHLITATGQRVTLRCSPRSGDLSVYWYQQSLDQGLQFLIQYYNGEERAKGNILERFSAQQFPDLHSELNLSSLELGDSALYFCASSSRTSPETQYFGPGTRLLVL.

This clonotype showed up many times. J is TRBJ2-7 and V is TRBV6-5, with D tentatively TRBD1 or TRBD2 (5 bases each). CDR1 and CDR2 from the germline V gene are MNHEY and SVGAGI. V lost 0 bases and J lost 2, with 17 bases in between. CDR3 length: 17 amino acids. The CDR3 loop reads CASSYSSGRVSPYEQYF. CDR3 sequence (DNA): TGTGCCAGCAGTTACTCGTCGGGGCGCGTCTCTCCCTACGAGCAGTACTTC.

The chain is built from TRBV5-1 and TRBJ2-3; 7 bases map to TRBD2. The CDR3 sequence is 17 residues long. The germline CDR1 and CDR2 sequences are SGHRS and YFSETQ. Trimming took 5 bases from V and 0 from J; bases not matched to a gene: 12. The CDR3 here is CASRRDYQTVSTDTQYF. CDR3 in DNA: TGCGCCAGCAGGCGGGACTACCAAACCGTTAGCACAGATACGCAGTATTTT.

This clonotype was observed many times. The chain is built from TRBV25-1 and TRBJ1-1, with a possible D match to TRBD1 (5 bases). Per the germline V gene, CDR1 is MGHDK and CDR2 is SYGVNS. Trimming removed 4 bases at V and 2 bases at J, with 11 bases between. CDR3 length: 14 residues. CDR3 amino acids: CASSGLTVNTEAFF. The CDR3 nucleotides read TGTGCCAGCAGTGGCCTGACAGTAAACACTGAAGCTTTCTTT. Using reference TRBV25-1 and TRBJ1-1 for the parts outside the CDR3, the full variable domain is EADIYQTPRYLVIGTGKKITLECSQTMGHDKMYWYQQDPGMELHLIHYSYGVNSTEKGDLSSESTVSRIRTEHFPLTLESARPSHTSQYLCASSGLTVNTEAFFGQGTRLTVV.

The gene calls are TRBV24-1 and TRBJ1-1; perhaps TRBD1 as D (5 bases). Germline values: CDR1 KGHDR, CDR2 SFDVKD. This CDR3 region has 13 residues. Trimming removed 9 bases from V and 4 bases from J, with 14 bases in between. CDR3 residues: CATLGGAGTEAFF. In nucleotides, the CDR3 is TGTGCCACCTTAGGTGGGGCCGGCACTGAAGCTTTCTTT.

The CDR3 sequence: CSASRGPEKLFF. The CDR3 nucleotides read TGCAGTGCTAGCCGGGGACCTGAAAAACTGTTTTTT. This chain uses TRBV20-1 with TRBJ1-4; D is possibly TRBD1 (5 bases). The CDR3 has 12 amino acids. Germline CDR1 DFQATT, CDR2 SNEGSKA (reference sequence). V dropped 3 bases and J dropped 7 bases, with 9 bases sitting between them.